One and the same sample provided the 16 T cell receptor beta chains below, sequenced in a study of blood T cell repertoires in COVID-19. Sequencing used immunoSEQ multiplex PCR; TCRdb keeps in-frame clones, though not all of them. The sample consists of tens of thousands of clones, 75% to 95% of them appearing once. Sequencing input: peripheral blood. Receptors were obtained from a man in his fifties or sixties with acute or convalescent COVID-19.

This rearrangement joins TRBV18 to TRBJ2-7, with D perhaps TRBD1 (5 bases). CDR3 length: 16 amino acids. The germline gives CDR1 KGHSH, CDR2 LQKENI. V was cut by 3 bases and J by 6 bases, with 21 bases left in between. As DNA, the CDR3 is TGTGCCAGCTCACCCCGTGTGAGTGGCCAGGGCGGCGAGCAGTACTTC. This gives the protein CASSPRVSGQGGEQYF.

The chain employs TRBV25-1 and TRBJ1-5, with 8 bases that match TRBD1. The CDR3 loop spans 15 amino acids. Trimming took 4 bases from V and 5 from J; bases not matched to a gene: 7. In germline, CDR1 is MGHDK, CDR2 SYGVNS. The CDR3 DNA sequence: TGTGCCAGCAGTGGCGCCTCAGGGGGCCATCAGCCCCAGCATTTT. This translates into CASSGASGGHQPQHF. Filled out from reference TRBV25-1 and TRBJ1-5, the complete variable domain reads EADIYQTPRYLVIGTGKKITLECSQTMGHDKMYWYQQDPGMELHLIHYSYGVNSTEKGDLSSESTVSRIRTEHFPLTLESARPSHTSQYLCASSGASGGHQPQHFGDGTRLSIL.

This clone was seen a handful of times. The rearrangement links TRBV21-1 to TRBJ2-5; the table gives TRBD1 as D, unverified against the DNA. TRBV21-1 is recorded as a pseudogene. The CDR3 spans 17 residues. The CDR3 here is CASSKAGQGVTQETQYF. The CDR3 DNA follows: TGTGCCAGCAGCAAAGCTGGGCAGGGGGTGACCCAAGAGACCCAGTACTTC.

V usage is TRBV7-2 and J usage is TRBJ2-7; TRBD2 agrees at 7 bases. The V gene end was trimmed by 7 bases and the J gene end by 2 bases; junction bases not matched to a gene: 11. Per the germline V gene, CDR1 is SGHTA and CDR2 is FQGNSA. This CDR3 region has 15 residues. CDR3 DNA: TGTGCCAGCAAAACAGGCGGGAGCATAGCCTACGAGCAGTACTTC. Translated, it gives CASKTGGSIAYEQYF.

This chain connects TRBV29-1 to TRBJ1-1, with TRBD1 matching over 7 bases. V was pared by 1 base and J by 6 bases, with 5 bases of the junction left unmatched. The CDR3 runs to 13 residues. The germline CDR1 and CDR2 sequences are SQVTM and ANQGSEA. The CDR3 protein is CSVEAFQGAEAFF. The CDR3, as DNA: TGCAGCGTTGAAGCATTTCAGGGGGCTGAAGCTTTCTTT.

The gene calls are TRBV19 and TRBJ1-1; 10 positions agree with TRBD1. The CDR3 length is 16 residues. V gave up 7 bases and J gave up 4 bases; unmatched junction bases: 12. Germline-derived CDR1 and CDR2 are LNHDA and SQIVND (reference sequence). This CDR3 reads CASTPGQGRGGTEAFF. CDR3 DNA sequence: TGTGCCAGTACCCCGGGACAGGGGCGGGGTGGCACTGAAGCTTTCTTT.

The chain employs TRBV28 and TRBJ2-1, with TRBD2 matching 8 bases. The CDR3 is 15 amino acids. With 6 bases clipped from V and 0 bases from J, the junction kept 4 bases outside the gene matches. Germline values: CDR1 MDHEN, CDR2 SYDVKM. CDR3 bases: TGTGCCAGCAGCCCGAGCGGGAGCTCCTACAATGAGCAGTTCTTC. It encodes CASSPSGSSYNEQFF.

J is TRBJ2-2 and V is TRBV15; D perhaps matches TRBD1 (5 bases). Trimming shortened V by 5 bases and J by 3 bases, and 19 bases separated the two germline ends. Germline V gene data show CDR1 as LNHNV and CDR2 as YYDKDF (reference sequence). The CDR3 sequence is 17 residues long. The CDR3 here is CATSLKIGARDTGELFF. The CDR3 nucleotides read TGTGCCACCAGCCTCAAGATTGGGGCCAGGGACACCGGGGAGCTGTTTTTT.

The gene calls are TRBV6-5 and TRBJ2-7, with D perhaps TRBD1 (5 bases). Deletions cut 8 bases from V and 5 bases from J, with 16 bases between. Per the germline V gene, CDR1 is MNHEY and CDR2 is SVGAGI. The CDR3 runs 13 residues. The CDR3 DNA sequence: TGTGCCAGCGGGGCGACCATCAAAGACGAGCAGTACTTC. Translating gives CASGATIKDEQYF.

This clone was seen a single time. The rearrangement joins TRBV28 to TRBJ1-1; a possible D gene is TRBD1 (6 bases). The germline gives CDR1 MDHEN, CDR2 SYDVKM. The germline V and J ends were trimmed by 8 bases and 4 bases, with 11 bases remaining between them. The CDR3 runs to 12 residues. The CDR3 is CASLTGITEAFF. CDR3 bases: TGTGCCAGCCTAACAGGGATCACTGAAGCTTTCTTT.

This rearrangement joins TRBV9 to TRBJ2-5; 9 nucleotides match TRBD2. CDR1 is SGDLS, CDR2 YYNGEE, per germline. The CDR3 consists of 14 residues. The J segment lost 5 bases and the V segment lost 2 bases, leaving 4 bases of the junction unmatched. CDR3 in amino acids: CASSVTSGSETQYF. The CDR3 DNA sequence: TGTGCCAGCAGCGTGACTAGCGGAAGTGAGACCCAGTACTTC.

CDR3 nucleotides: TGTGCCAGCAGCCCTACCGACAGGAGCTCCTATAATTCACCCCTCCACTTT. This encodes CASSPTDRSSYNSPLHF. The V call is TRBV6-2 or TRBV6-3, the J call TRBJ1-6; a weak D match, TRBD1 (6 bases). The germline gives CDR1 MNHEY, CDR2 SVGEGT. Trimming took 6 bases from V and 0 from J, leaving 15 bases between them. The CDR3 length is 17 residues.

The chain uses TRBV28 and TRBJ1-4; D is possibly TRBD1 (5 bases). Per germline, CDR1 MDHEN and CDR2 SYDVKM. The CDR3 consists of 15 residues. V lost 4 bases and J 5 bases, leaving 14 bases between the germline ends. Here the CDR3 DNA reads TGTGCCAGCAGTTCACTGGGCAGGGAAAATGAAAAACTGTTTTTT. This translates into CASSSLGRENEKLFF. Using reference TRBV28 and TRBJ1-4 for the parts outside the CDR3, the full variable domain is DVKVTQSSRYLVKRTGEKVFLECVQDMDHENMFWYRQDPGLGLRLIYFSYDVKMKEKGDIPEGYSVSREKKERFSLILESASTNQTSMYLCASSSLGRENEKLFFGSGTQLSVL.

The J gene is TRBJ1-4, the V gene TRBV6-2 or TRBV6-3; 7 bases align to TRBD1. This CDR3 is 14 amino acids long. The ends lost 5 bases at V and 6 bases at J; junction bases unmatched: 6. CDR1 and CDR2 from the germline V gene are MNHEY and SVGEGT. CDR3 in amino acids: CASSPGQGDEKLFF. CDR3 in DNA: TGTGCCAGCAGTCCCGGGCAGGGGGATGAAAAACTGTTTTTT.

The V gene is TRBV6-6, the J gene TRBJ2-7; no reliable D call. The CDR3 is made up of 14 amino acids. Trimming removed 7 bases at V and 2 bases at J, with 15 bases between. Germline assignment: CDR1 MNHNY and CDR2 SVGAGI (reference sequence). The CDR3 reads CASTPPARAYEQYF. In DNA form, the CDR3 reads TGTGCCAGCACCCCCCCTGCGAGAGCCTACGAGCAGTACTTC.

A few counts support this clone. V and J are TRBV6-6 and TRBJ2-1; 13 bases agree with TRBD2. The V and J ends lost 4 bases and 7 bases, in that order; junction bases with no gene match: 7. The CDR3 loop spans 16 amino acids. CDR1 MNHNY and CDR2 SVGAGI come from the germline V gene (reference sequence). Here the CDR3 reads CASSFRLAGGGNEQFF. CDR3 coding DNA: TGTGCCAGCAGTTTCCGACTAGCGGGAGGTGGGAATGAGCAGTTCTTC.